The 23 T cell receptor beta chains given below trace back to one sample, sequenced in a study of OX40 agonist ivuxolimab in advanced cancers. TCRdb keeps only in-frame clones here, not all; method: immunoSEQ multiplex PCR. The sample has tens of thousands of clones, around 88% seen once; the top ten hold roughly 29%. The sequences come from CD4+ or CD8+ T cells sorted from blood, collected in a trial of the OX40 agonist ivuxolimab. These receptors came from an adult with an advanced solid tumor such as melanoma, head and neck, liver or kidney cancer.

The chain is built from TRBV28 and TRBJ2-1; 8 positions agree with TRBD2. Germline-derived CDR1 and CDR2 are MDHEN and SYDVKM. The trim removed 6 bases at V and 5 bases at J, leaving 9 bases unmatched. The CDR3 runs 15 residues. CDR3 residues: CASSIGTRGDNEQFF. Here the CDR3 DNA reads TGTGCCAGCAGCATCGGGACTAGGGGAGACAATGAGCAGTTCTTC.

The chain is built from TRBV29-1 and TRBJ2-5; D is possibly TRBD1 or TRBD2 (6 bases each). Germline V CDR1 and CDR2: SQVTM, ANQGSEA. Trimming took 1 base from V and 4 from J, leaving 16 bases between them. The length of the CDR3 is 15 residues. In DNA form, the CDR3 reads TGCAGCGTTGAAGGGGGGCGGGAATTGGGAGAGACCCAGTACTTC. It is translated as CSVEGGRELGETQYF.

CDR3 nucleotides: TGTGCCAGCAGTCCTATAGGTGCGGGTGATGAGCAGTTCTTC. It is translated as CASSPIGAGDEQFF. The chain carries TRBV27 and TRBJ2-1, with a tentative D call TRBD2 (5 bases). V was pared by 5 bases and J by 8 bases, with 16 bases between. CDR3 length equals 14 residues. In germline, CDR1 is MNHEY, CDR2 SMNVEV (reference sequence).

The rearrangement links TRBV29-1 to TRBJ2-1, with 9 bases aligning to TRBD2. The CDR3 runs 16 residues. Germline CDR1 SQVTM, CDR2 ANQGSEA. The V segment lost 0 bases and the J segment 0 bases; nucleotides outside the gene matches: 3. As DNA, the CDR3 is TGCAGCGTTGAAGATTGGGGACTAGCCTCCTACAATGAGCAGTTCTTC. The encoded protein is CSVEDWGLASYNEQFF.

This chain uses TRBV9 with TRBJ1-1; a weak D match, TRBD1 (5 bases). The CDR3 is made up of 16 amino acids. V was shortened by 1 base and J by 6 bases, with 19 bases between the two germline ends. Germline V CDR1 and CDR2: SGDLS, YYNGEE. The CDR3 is CASSVTGDPSYSEAFF. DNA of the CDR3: TGTGCCAGCAGCGTAACCGGGGACCCCTCATATTCTGAAGCTTTCTTT.

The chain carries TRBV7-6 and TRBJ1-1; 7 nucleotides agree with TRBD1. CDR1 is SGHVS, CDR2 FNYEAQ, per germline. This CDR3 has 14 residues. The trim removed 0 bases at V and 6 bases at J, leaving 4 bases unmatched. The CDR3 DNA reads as TGTGCCAGCAGCTTAGCTCAGGGGGTGGCTGAAGCTTTCTTT. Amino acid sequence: CASSLAQGVAEAFF. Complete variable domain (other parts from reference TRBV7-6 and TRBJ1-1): GAGVSQSPRYKVTKRGQDVALRCDPISGHVSLYWYRQALGQGPEFLTYFNYEAQQDKSGLPNDRFSAERPEGSISTLTIQRTEQRDSAMYRCASSLAQGVAEAFFGQGTRLTVV.

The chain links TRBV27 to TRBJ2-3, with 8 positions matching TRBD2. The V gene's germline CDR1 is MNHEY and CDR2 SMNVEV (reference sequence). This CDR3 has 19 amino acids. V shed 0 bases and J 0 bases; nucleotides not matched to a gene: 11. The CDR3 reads CASSLSPSDSGASTDTQYF. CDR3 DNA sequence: TGTGCCAGCAGTTTATCCCCCTCGGATAGCGGGGCCAGCACAGATACGCAGTATTTT.

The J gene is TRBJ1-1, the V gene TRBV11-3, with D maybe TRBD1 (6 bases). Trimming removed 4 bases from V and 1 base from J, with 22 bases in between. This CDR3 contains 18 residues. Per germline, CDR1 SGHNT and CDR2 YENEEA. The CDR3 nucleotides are TGTGCCAGCAGCTCACGAGATGACAGGAGGACCGCGAACACTGAAGCTTTCTTT. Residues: CASSSRDDRRTANTEAFF.

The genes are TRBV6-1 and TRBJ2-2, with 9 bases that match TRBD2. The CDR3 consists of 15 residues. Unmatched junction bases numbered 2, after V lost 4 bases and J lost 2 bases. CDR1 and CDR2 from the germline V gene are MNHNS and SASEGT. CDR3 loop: CASSGLADNTGELFF. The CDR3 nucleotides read TGTGCCAGCAGTGGACTAGCGGATAACACCGGGGAGCTGTTTTTT.

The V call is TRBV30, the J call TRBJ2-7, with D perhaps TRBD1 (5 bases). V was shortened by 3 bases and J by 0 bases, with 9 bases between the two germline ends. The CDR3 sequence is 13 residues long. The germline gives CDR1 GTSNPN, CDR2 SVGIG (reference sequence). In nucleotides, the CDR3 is TGTGCCTGGAGCCAGGGCAGCTCCTACGAGCAGTACTTC. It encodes CAWSQGSSYEQYF.

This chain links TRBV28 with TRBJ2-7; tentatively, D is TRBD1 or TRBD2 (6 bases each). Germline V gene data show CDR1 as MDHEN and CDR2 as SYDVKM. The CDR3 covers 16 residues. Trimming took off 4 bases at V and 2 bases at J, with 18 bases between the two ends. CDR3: CASSSRRRGGTYEQYF. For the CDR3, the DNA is TGTGCCAGCAGTTCCCGGCGCAGGGGAGGAACCTACGAGCAGTACTTC.

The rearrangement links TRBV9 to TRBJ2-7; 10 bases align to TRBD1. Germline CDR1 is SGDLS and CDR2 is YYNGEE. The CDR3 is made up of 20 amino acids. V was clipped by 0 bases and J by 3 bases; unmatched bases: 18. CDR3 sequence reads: CASSVGPDRGTGGLLYEQYF. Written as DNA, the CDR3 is TGTGCCAGCAGCGTAGGACCGGACAGGGGGACCGGCGGTTTGCTCTACGAGCAGTACTTC.

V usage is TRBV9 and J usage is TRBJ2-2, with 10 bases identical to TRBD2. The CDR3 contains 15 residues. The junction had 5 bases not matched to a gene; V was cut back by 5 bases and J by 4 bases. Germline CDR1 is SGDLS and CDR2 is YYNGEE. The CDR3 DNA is TGTGCCAGCAGTTCTAGCGGGAGCCTCACCGGGGAGCTGTTTTTT. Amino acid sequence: CASSSSGSLTGELFF.

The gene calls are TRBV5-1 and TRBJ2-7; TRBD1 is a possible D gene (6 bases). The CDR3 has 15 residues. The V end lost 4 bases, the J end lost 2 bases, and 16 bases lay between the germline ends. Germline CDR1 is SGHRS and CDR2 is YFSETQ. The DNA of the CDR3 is TGCGCCAGCAGCGTATCCGGGACAACAACCTACGAGCAGTACTTC. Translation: CASSVSGTTTYEQYF.

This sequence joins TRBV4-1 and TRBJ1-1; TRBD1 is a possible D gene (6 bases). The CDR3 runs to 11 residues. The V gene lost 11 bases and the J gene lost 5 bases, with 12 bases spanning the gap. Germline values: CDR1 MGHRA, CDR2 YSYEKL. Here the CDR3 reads CALRQVTEAFF. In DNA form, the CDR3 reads TGCGCCCTTAGACAGGTAACTGAAGCTTTCTTT.

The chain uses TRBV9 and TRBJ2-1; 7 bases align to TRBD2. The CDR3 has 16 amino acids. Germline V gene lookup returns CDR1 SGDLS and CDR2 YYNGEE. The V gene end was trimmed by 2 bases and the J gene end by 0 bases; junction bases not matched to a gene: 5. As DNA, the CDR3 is TGTGCCAGCAGCGTTTCTAGCGGTAGCTCCTACAATGAGCAGTTCTTC. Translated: CASSVSSGSSYNEQFF.

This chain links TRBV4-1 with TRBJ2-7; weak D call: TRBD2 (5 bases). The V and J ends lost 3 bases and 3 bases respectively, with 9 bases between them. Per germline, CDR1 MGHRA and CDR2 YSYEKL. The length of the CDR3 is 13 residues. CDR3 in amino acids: CASSQIGSYEQYF. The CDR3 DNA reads TGCGCCAGCAGCCAGATAGGGAGCTACGAGCAGTACTTC.

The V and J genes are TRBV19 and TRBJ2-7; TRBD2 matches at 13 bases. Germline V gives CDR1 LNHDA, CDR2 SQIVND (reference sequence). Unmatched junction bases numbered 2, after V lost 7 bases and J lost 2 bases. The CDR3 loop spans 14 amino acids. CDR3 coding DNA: TGTGCCAGTATGGGGACTAGCGGGACCTACGAGCAGTACTTC. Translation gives CASMGTSGTYEQYF.

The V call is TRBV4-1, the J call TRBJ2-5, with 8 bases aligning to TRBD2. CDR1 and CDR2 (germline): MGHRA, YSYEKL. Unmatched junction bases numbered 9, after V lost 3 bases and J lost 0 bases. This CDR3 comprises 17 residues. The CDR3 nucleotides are TGCGCCAGCAGCCAGGGCTTTATAGCGGGACACCAAGAGACCCAGTACTTC. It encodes CASSQGFIAGHQETQYF.

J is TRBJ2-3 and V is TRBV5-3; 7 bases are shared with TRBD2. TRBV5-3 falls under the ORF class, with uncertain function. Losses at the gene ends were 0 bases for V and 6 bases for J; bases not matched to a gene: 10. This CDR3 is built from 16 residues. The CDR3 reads CARSLGREYFMDTQYF. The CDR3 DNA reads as TGTGCCAGAAGCTTGGGGCGGGAGTACTTCATGGATACGCAGTATTTT.

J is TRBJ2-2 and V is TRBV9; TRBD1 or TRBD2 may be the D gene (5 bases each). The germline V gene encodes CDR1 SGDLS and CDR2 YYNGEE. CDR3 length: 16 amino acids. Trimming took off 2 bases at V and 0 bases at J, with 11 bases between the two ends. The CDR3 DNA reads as TGTGCCAGCAGCGTCCGGGACGTCCCGAACACCGGGGAGCTGTTTTTT. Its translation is CASSVRDVPNTGELFF.

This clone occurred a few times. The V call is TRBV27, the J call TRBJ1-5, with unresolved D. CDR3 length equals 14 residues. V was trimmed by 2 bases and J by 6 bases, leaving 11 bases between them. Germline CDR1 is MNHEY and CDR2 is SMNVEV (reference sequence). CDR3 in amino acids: CASSLGLGSQPQHF. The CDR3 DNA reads TGTGCCAGCAGTTTAGGTCTGGGCTCTCAGCCCCAGCATTTT.

Here the CDR3 DNA reads TGTGCCAGCAGCTCATGGACCGGGGAGCTGTTTTTT. Amino acid sequence: CASSSWTGELFF. The chain joins TRBV7-2 to TRBJ2-2; D remains ambiguous. The length of the CDR3 is 12 residues. From germline, CDR1 is SGHTA and CDR2 FQGNSA. Trimming removed 4 bases from V and 5 bases from J, with 5 bases in between.